Below are 5 T cell receptor beta chains sequenced from a single sample in a study of blood T cells in healthy people across ages. Primed by a sample-barcoded 5' primer and a J-beta primer mix, a second PCR proceeded for roughly 6 to 12 cycles. TCRdb re-called the 5' RACE reads with MiXCR, one entry per CDR3 protein. The sample consists of nearly 800,000 distinct CDR3 sequences, just under 25% of them appearing once. These same records also appear under a second study, on T cells of mothers and their children.

The sample was blood. The source of these receptors is a boy aged 10-17 years in good health.

This clonotype was observed a handful of times. This chain connects TRBV6-5 to TRBJ2-1; 8 bases agree with TRBD2. CDR3 length: 14 residues. V dropped 6 bases and J dropped 7; count of bases not matched to a gene: 8. Germline CDR1 reads MNHEY; CDR2 reads SVGAGI. The CDR3 sequence is CASRFGGRINEQFF. The CDR3 DNA is TGTGCCAGCAGGTTTGGCGGGAGGATAAATGAGCAGTTCTTC.

This sequence joins TRBV29-1 and TRBJ1-1; tentative D call: TRBD1 (5 bases). V was pared by 5 bases and J by 4 bases, with 8 bases between. Germline CDR1 reads SQVTM; CDR2 reads ANQGSEA. This CDR3 spans 11 amino acids. The CDR3 sequence: CSVPGGTEAFF. Written as DNA, the CDR3 is TGCAGCGTTCCCGGGGGCACTGAAGCTTTCTTT.

This clonotype has only a few counts. The chain uses TRBV4-3 and TRBJ2-3; the D gene could be TRBD1 or TRBD2 (5 bases each). Germline lookup yields CDR1 LGHNA and CDR2 YSLEER. There are 13 residues in the CDR3. The V and J ends lost 4 bases and 6 bases respectively, with 11 bases between them. The CDR3 sequence is CASSPKGSDTQYF. CDR3 bases: TGCGCCAGCAGCCCAAAGGGGAGTGATACGCAGTATTTT.

This clonotype has only a few counts. The chain links TRBV27 to TRBJ2-5; D is uncertain. The end of the DNA aligns better with TRBJ2-7, so the J call may be wrong. The CDR3 runs to 13 residues. Germline-derived CDR1 and CDR2 are MNHEY and SMNVEV (reference sequence). CDR3 DNA sequence: TGTGCCAGCAGTTTAGACACAACCTACGAGCAGTACTTC. This gives the protein CASSLDTTYEQYF.

This clonotype appeared a few times. The chain combines TRBV27 with TRBJ2-7; possible D gene TRBD1, 6 bases. The V end was cut by 8 bases, the J end by 0 bases, with 14 bases between. Per germline, CDR1 MNHEY and CDR2 SMNVEV (reference sequence). The CDR3 spans 14 residues. This chain's CDR3 is CASQSTGSSYEQYF. CDR3 sequence (DNA): TGTGCCAGCCAATCAACAGGGAGCTCCTACGAGCAGTACTTC.